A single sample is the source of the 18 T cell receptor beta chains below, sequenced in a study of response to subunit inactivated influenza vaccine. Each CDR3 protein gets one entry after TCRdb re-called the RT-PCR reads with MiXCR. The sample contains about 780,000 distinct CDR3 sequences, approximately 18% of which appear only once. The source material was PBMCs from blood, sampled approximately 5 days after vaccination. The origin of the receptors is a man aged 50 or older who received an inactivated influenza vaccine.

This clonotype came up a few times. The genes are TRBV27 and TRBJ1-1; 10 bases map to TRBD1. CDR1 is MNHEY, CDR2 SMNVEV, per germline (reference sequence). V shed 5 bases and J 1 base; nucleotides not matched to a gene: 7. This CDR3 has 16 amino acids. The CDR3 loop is CASSPRTGGWNTEAFF. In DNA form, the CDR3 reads TGTGCCAGCAGTCCAAGGACAGGGGGGTGGAACACTGAAGCTTTCTTT.

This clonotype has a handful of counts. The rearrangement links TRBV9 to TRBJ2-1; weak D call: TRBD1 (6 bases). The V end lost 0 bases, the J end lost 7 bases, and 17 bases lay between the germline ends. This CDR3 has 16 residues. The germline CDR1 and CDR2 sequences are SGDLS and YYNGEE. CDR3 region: CASSVDGGGLVNEQFF. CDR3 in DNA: TGTGCCAGCAGCGTAGATGGGGGCGGGTTAGTGAATGAGCAGTTCTTC.

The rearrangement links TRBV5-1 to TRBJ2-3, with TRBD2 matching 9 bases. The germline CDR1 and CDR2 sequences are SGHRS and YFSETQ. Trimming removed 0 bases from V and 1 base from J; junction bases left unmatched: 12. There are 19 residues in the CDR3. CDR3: CASSLDQDASGTGTDTQYF. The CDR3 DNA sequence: TGCGCCAGCAGCTTGGACCAAGATGCTAGCGGGACAGGCACAGATACGCAGTATTTT.

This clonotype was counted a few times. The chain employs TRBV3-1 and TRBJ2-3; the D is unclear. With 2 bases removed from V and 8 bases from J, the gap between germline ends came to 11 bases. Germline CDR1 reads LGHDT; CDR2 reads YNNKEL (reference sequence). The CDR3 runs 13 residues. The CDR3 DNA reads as TGTGCCAGCAGCCAAAACCCTCATGGTACGCAGTATTTT. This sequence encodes CASSQNPHGTQYF.

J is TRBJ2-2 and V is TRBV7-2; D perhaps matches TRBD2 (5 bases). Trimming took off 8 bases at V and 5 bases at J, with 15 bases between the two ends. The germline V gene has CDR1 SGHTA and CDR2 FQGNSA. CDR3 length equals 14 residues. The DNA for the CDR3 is TGTGCCAGCCTCCCGAGGGCCCGGACCGGGGAGCTGTTTTTT. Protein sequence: CASLPRARTGELFF.

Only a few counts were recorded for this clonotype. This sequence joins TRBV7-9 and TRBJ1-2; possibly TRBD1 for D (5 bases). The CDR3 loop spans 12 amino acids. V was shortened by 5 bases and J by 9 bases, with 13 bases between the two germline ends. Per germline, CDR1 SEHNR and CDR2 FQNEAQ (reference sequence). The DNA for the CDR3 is TGTGCCAGCAGCGATCGGGACGGCAGCTACACCTTC. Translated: CASSDRDGSYTF.

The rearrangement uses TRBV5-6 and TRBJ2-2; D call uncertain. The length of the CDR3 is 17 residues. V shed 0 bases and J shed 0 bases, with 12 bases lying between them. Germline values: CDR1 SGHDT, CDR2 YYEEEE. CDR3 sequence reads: CASSLAVGTTNTGELFF. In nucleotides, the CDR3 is TGTGCCAGCAGCTTGGCGGTAGGAACTACGAACACCGGGGAGCTGTTTTTT.

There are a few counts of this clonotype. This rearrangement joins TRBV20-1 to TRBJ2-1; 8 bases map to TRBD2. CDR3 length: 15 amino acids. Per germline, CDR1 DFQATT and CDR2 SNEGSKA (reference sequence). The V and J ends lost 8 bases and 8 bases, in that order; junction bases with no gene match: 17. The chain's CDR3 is CSSRTREGPRDEQFF. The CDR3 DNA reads TGCAGTTCCAGGACCCGGGAGGGCCCTCGGGATGAGCAGTTCTTC.

The CDR3 reads CAVGTGNSPLHF. The CDR3 bases are TGTGCCGTAGGGACGGGGAATTCACCCCTCCACTTT. The V and J genes are TRBV6-1 and TRBJ1-6; D perhaps matches TRBD1 (5 bases). Trimming removed 11 bases from V and 7 bases from J, with 12 bases in between. Per germline, CDR1 MNHNS and CDR2 SASEGT. The CDR3 sequence is 12 residues long.

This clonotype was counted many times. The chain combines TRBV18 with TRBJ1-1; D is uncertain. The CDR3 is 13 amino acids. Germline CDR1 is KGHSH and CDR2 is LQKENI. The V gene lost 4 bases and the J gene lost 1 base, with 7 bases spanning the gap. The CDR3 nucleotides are TGTGCCAGCTCACGTTTAGAGAACACTGAAGCTTTCTTT. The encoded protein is CASSRLENTEAFF.

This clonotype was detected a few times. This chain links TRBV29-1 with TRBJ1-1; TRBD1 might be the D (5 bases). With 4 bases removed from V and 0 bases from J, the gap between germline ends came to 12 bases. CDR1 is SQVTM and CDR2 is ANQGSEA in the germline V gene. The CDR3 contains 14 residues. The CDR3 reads CSVGTSSMNTEAFF. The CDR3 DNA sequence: TGCAGCGTTGGGACATCCTCTATGAACACTGAAGCTTTCTTT.

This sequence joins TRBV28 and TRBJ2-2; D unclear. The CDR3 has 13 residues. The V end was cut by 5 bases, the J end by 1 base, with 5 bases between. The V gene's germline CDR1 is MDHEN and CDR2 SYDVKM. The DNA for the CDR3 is TGTGCCAGCAGTCACAAGAACACCGGGGAGCTGTTTTTT. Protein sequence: CASSHKNTGELFF.

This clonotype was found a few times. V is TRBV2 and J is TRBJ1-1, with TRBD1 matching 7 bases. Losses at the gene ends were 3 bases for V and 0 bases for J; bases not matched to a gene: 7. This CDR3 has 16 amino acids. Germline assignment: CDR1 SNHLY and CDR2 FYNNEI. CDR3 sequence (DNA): TGTGCCAGCAGTGAGCAAACACAGGGGATGAACACTGAAGCTTTCTTT. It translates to CASSEQTQGMNTEAFF. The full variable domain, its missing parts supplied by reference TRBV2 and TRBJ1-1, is EPEVTQTPSHQVTQMGQEVILRCVPISNHLYFYWYRQILGQKVEFLVSFYNNEISEKSEIFDDQFSVERPDGSNFTLKIRSTKLEDSAMYFCASSEQTQGMNTEAFFGQGTRLTVV.

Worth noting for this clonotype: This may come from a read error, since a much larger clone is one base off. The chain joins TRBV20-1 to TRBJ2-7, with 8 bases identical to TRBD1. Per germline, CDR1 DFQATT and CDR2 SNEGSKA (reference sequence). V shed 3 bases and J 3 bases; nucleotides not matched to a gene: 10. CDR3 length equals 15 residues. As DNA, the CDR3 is TGCAGTGCTAGGGGGACAGGCCAATGGAACTACGAGCAGTACTTC. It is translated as CSARGTGQWNYEQYF.

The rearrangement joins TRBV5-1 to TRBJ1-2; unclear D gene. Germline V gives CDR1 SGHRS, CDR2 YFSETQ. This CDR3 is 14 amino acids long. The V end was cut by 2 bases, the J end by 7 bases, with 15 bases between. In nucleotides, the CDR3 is TGCGCCAGCAGCTTAGATGGGCCCCAAGGTGGCTACACCTTC. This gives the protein CASSLDGPQGGYTF.

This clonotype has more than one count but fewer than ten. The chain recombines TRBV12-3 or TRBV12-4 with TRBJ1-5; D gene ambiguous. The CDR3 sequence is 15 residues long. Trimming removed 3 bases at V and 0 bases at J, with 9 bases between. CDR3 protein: CASSFASVSNQPQHF. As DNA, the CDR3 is TGTGCCAGCAGTTTTGCATCAGTTAGCAATCAGCCCCAGCATTTT.

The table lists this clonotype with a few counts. The CDR3 here is CASSVAPTGQGGGNTIYF. The CDR3 DNA is TGTGCCAGCAGCGTAGCCCCCACCGGACAGGGCGGAGGAAACACCATATATTTT. The V call is TRBV9, the J call TRBJ1-3, with 8 bases matching TRBD1. Losses at the gene ends were 0 bases for V and 4 bases for J; bases not matched to a gene: 12. Germline V CDR1 and CDR2: SGDLS, YYNGEE. This CDR3 contains 18 residues.

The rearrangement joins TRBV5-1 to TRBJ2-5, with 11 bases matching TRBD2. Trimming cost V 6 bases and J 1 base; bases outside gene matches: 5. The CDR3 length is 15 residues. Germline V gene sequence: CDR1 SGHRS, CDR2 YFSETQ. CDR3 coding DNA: TGCGCCAGCACGTTAGCGGGGGGGACCCAAGAGACCCAGTACTTC. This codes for CASTLAGGTQETQYF.